This record concerns one T cell receptor beta chain sequence. The clone's antigen remains unknown. Per-base quality was not reported, and no clone a single base away is much larger than it. The CDR3 spans 14 residues, from the cysteine through the phenylalanine. Kept here is only the CDR3 DNA, which spans 42 bases and is read in frame from base 1. CDR1 and CDR2, per the germline V gene, are ENHRY and SYGVKD. After removal of 4 bases from V and 5 bases from J, the junction retains 7 bases not matched to a gene. The data originate from a study of cytomegalovirus exposure and HLA in healthy donors (dated by TCRdb to 2016 to 2017). Background on the whole study: According to an earlier analysis of a few hundred of the donors, some 180 million T cells yielded roughly 100 million unique TCR beta sequences and around 300 Gb of sequence data. An early release covering roughly 600 HLA-typed donors comprised 300 to 350 gigabases of sequencing data and around 85 million unique TCR sequences. The genetic ancestry cluster associated with self-reported Caucasian donors included about 84% of the approximately 410 genotyped donors. The aim of the study was to test whether cataloging public T cell receptors could identify signatures of past pathogen exposure. Using immunosequencing, the study profiled T cell repertoires from 500 to 800 subjects and related those repertoires to cytomegalovirus serostatus. A separate validation cohort of 100 to 150 different subjects was used in addition to the roughly 700-subject first cohort. The study combined high-throughput TCR immunosequencing, statistical association of individual TCRs with disease status, and machine learning to predict cytomegalovirus infection status. A later analysis re-analyzed previously published TCR beta repertoires from 500 to 700 donors and added high-resolution HLA genotyping to study TCR occurrence patterns. In the later analysis, no new phenotypic data were used to find candidate immune exposures; instead, reliance was placed on TCR beta sequences and their occurrence across donors. In an earlier analysis of more than 550 of the donors, high-throughput TCR beta sequencing was used to judge whether each TCR beta V gene segment behaved as functional or pseudogenic. Alongside the repertoire data, information on donor age, sex, ethnicity and CMV serostatus was compiled. Genome-wide SNP genotypes for about 65% of the 666 donors were used in a later genetic analysis, which treated that subset as a discovery cohort. Every repertoire in the discovery cohort had been generated on one and the same sequencing platform. Class I and class II HLA loci were covered by the typing at four-digit resolution. The number of donors typed differed by locus, with 629-630 for A, B, C, DRB1 and DQB1, around 500 for DQA1, 606 for DPA1, and about 450 for DPB1. A handful of DR-DQ haplotypes were treated as single units for association and clustering because of strong linkage in the cohort. Across 398 genotyped donors of the cohort, an average of approximately 220,000 unique TCR beta nucleotide sequences per donor were sequenced, and roughly a sixth of those sequences were non-productive.

In total, roughly 670 healthy bone marrow donors made up the cohort. At the time of sampling, every cohort member was nominally healthy, though immune exposures that went unrecorded were likely present. The donor tested CMV seronegative and was one of the 352 seronegative cohort members. Every donor gave a peripheral blood sample, and the peripheral blood mononuclear cells from that sample were used for TCR beta sequencing. The Qiagen DNeasy Blood Extraction Kit was used to extract genomic DNA from the blood cell samples. Library preparation used the immunoSEQ multiplex PCR assay. A mixture of 60 forward primers for TCR Vbeta segments and 13 reverse primers for TCR Jbeta segments was used in the multiplex PCR. The CDR3 region of rearranged TCR beta genes was amplified from genomic DNA by a multiplex PCR assay. Amplified TCR beta libraries were sequenced as 87-base-pair reads on the Illumina HiSeq System. On the authors' methods: In a later analysis, some 80 million unique TCR beta chains were counted across the 500 to 850 repertoires, and roughly 10 million of these chains were shared by at least two donors. Raw reads were error-corrected and collapsed into unique sequences by a nearest-neighbor algorithm in which closely related sequences were merged to remove PCR and sequencing errors. CDR3 sequences were aligned to IMGT reference sequences to assign V, D and J gene segments. Each retained sequence needed at least a six-nucleotide match to both a V gene segment and a J gene segment. A rearrangement counted as productive if the CDR3 had no stop codons and remained in frame with V and J, and every other rearrangement counted as non-productive. Following IMGT convention, CDR3 was defined as the stretch from the second conserved V-encoded cysteine up to the conserved J-encoded phenylalanine. The earlier analysis of about 640 of the donors excluded any sequence lacking an unambiguous match to a single V gene segment. In an earlier analysis of 450 to 700 of the donors, V segments were called functional above 56.7% productive rearrangements and were called segregating when the between-donor standard deviation exceeded 5%. A statistical classification framework was built for diagnosing cytomegalovirus status from the catalog of TCR beta chain sequences. In a later analysis, V and J genes were assigned by comparing TCR nucleotide sequences against IMGT/GENE-DB human TR gene sequences. A later analysis assigned CDR3 sequences and most-parsimonious VDJ recombination scenarios with the TCRdist pipeline. In a later analysis, every TCR beta chain was defined by the combination of its CDR3 amino acid sequence and its V-gene family, and reads without a unique V-gene family were dropped. To address suspected cross-contamination and a sequencing artifact, a later analysis removed roughly 580 highly shared, low-generation-probability nucleotide sequences. A later analysis calculated a clonal expansion index for each public chain from normalized within-repertoire ranks of inferred template counts. A later analysis computed generation probabilities with a VDJ recombination model fitted to out-of-frame rearrangements, and checked the results against IGoR. In a later analysis, hypergeometric tests were used to score TCR-TCR, TCR-HLA and TCR-CMV co-occurrence, with a repertoire-size bias correction applied to TCR pairs. To estimate false discovery rates, a later analysis permuted the HLA or CMV assignments 20 times. A later analysis grouped co-occurring TCRs with DBSCAN, adding TCRdist sequence similarity when clustering within HLA-allele-positive subsets. For co-occurrence clustering, repertoires with fewer than 30,000 or more than 120,000 public chains were excluded, along with a handful of repertoires with anomalous nucleotide sharing. TCRdb re-hosts the immuneACCESS table, in-frame sequences only. Its copies lack some clones; in the studies checked, an unresolved V gene accounts for under half of them, and the cause for the rest is not known. D and trimming come from the DNA, and the V and J calls and clone size come from that table. This sample has approximately 120,000 clones in its table, and almost 75% of those were observed once. The top ten hold roughly 8% of the sample.

Here is what the overall study found, with its caveats: In vitro tests confirmed that a few of the cytomegalovirus-associated TCR beta chains recognize cytomegalovirus antigens. Because HLA typing was unavailable for some donors at each locus, only the typed subset was used in association tests. The earlier analysis of some 540 of the donors excluded seventeen rarely observed V segments, including chromosome 9 orphons, because counts were too low. Only TCR beta chains were sequenced in this cohort, and the absence of alpha or paired-chain data limited detectable features. It was suggested by the authors that the approach could potentially be generalized to other disease states and immunological phenotypes. Specific HLA alleles were associated with 16,951 TCR beta sequences at a false discovery rate of 0.05 in a later analysis. Presence/absence analyses assumed roughly uniform sequencing depth across donors, an assumption that may not hold. Correlated functional status among segregating V segments might reflect linkage disequilibrium, but an unknown experimental factor could not be ruled out. According to a later analysis, most CMV-associated TCR beta chains appeared to be HLA-restricted, and the HLA associations seemed to be driven largely by CMV exposure. A further reported finding was that TCR beta sequences accurately predicted the HLA-A and HLA-B alleles for most subjects in the first cohort. The study listed over 150 TCR beta chains as associated with cytomegalovirus. For the cohort, immune exposure information was limited to CMV serostatus. A cluster of highly shared sequence variants was judged likely to be a technical artifact of the sequencing pipeline. A later analysis reported that several top co-occurrence clusters appeared linked to parvovirus B19, influenza, CMV and Epstein-Barr virus. In an earlier analysis of 587 of the donors, most TCR beta V segments appeared in productive rearrangements about 90% or about 30% of the time, broadly matching IMGT annotations. A later genetic analysis reported fewer N-insertions in productive TCRs among donors in an Asian-associated ancestry cluster than the roughly 620-donor mean. Across donors, most TCR sequences were observed very rarely, whereas some public TCRs were present in many individuals. Compared with equally common non-associated chains, HLA-associated TCR beta chains in a later analysis were more clonally expanded and had lower generation probabilities. When HLA alleles, especially DR and DQ, strongly co-occurred, TCR associations were difficult to assign to individual alleles. Some IMGT-functional V segments, including TRBV6-2 and TRBV6-3, could not be distinguished by the 87-base-pair reads and were therefore excluded. In a later analysis, TCR association rates were found to vary across HLA loci, with the most associated TCRs seen for DRB1 alleles and the fewest for HLA-C alleles. Cytomegalovirus status was reported to be diagnosed by the classifier with high specificity and sensitivity in both the original and validation cohorts. V-gene and J-gene trimming of TCR beta chains was associated with a missense DCLRE1C variant in a later genetic analysis, and the association was replicated in an independent cohort.

The material sequenced was PBMCs. This clonotype originated in a man between 40 and 49 years old in good health and CMV-seronegative. The rearranged segments are TRBV10-3 and TRBJ1-1, and TRBD1 aligns with 7 junction nucleotides. CDR3 region: CAISGDSLRTEAFF. The DNA sequence follows: TGTGCCATCAGTGGGGACAGTTTACGAACTGAAGCTTTCTTT.